Below are 11 T cell receptor beta chains sequenced from a single sample in a study of CD8 T cells in ankylosing spondylitis. General study points: For ankylosing spondylitis blood, a TCR beta motif of seven to nine highly homologous variants appeared characteristic.

These TCRs' antigens remain unknown. TCRdb analysed the 5' RACE reads with MiXCR anew, one entry per CDR3 protein. The table includes more than 600,000 distinct CDR3 sequences, 15% to 20% detected once. Sequenced: blood, either unsorted or a sorted T cell fraction (not recorded which). Receptors originate from a male donor with ankylosing spondylitis.

This clonotype showed up just a few times. This chain connects TRBV4-1 to TRBJ2-1, with D perhaps matching TRBD2 (6 bases). The CDR3 is 14 residues long. The germline V gene has CDR1 MGHRA and CDR2 YSYEKL. V lost 4 bases, J lost 7 bases, and 14 bases lay in between. The CDR3 protein is CASSRIALANEQFF. CDR3 DNA: TGCGCCAGCAGCCGTATCGCACTAGCAAATGAGCAGTTCTTC.

This clonotype was found many times. The chain carries TRBV9 and TRBJ1-2; D remains ambiguous. The V gene's germline CDR1 is SGDLS and CDR2 YYNGEE. Trimming shortened V by 0 bases and J by 2 bases, and 5 bases separated the two germline ends. CDR3 length: 13 residues. In DNA form, the CDR3 reads TGTGCCAGCAGCGTAGGGCAGAACTATGGCTACACCTTC. It is translated as CASSVGQNYGYTF.

This clonotype was detected once. J is TRBJ2-5 and V is TRBV15, with 10 bases matching TRBD2. V was clipped by 0 bases and J by 3 bases; unmatched bases: 1. The CDR3 loop spans 15 amino acids. Germline loops: CDR1 LNHNV, CDR2 YYDKDF (reference sequence). CDR3 sequence reads: CATSRDTSGEETQYF. In nucleotides, the CDR3 is TGTGCCACCAGCAGAGACACTAGCGGGGAAGAGACCCAGTACTTC.

The chain uses TRBV24-1 and TRBJ2-2, with 10 bases lining up with TRBD2. In germline, CDR1 is KGHDR, CDR2 SFDVKD. V shed 6 bases, J shed 1 base, and the junction held 4 bases outside the gene matches. The length of the CDR3 is 16 residues. The CDR3 region has the DNA TGTGCCACCAGTAATAGCGGGAGGCGGAACACCGGGGAGCTGTTTTTT. It codes for CATSNSGRRNTGELFF.

The chain has TRBV5-6 and TRBJ1-2, with a weak D call TRBD1 (5 bases). The V gene's germline CDR1 is SGHDT and CDR2 YYEEEE. The CDR3 consists of 14 residues. Trimming shortened V by 4 bases and J by 1 base, and 11 bases separated the two germline ends. CDR3 in amino acids: CASSPGTLNYGYTF. The CDR3 region has the DNA TGTGCCAGCAGCCCCGGGACCCTTAACTATGGCTACACCTTC.

The chain joins TRBV2 to TRBJ1-1, with no clear D. The ends were cut back, 1 base at V and 10 bases at J, with 13 bases in the middle. The germline V gene encodes CDR1 SNHLY and CDR2 FYNNEI. The CDR3 consists of 13 residues. The CDR3 protein is CASSEENVLGAFF. The CDR3 DNA follows: TGTGCCAGCAGTGAAGAGAACGTACTAGGAGCTTTCTTT. The full variable domain, its missing parts supplied by reference TRBV2 and TRBJ1-1, is EPEVTQTPSHQVTQMGQEVILRCVPISNHLYFYWYRQILGQKVEFLVSFYNNEISEKSEIFDDQFSVERPDGSNFTLKIRSTKLEDSAMYFCASSEENVLGAFFGQGTRLTVV.

The gene calls are TRBV19 and TRBJ1-4; no firm D call. CDR1 is LNHDA and CDR2 is SQIVND in the germline V gene (reference sequence). This CDR3 has 13 residues. The V end was cut by 6 bases, the J end by 8 bases, with 13 bases between. CDR3 protein: CASRTAGEEKLFF. Written as DNA, the CDR3 is TGTGCCAGTAGAACCGCCGGAGAGGAAAAACTGTTTTTT. Supplemented by reference TRBV19 and TRBJ1-4, the full variable domain reads DGGITQSPKYLFRKEGQNVTLSCEQNLNHDAMYWYRQDPGQGLRLIYYSQIVNDFQKGDIAEGYSVSREKKESFPLTVTSAQKNPTAFYLCASRTAGEEKLFFGSGTQLSVL.

This clonotype has at least ten counts. CDR3 sequence (DNA): TGTGCCAGCAGGGGGGGGGTTTTGGGCACCGGGGAGCTGTTTTTT. Translated, it gives CASRGGVLGTGELFF. V usage is TRBV3-1 and J usage is TRBJ2-2, with TRBD2 identical over 7 bases. V gave up 6 bases and J gave up 4 bases; unmatched junction bases: 8. CDR1 and CDR2 from the germline V gene are LGHDT and YNNKEL (reference sequence). The CDR3 sequence is 15 residues long.

CDR3 protein: CATSDNGLAGYNEQFF. DNA for the CDR3: TGTGCCACCAGTGATAACGGGCTAGCGGGCTACAATGAGCAGTTCTTC. V gene TRBV24-1 combines with J gene TRBJ2-1, with TRBD2 matching over 8 bases. This CDR3 is built from 16 residues. V lost 3 bases to trimming and J lost 3 bases; unmatched junction nucleotides: 6. CDR1 is KGHDR, CDR2 SFDVKD, per germline.

This clonotype was observed many times. The J gene is TRBJ1-5, the V gene TRBV12-3 or TRBV12-4; D remains unclear. The CDR3 covers 13 residues. The ends were cut back, 5 bases at V and 6 bases at J, with 11 bases in the middle. The CDR3 loop is CASSADIGQPQHF. In DNA, the CDR3 is TGTGCCAGCAGTGCAGACATTGGTCAGCCCCAGCATTTT.

This clonotype was detected a few times. In nucleotides, the CDR3 is TGTGCCAGCAGCGCGGGGGGCAACTCCTACAATGAGCAGTTCTTC. Translation: CASSAGGNSYNEQFF. This chain joins TRBV9 and TRBJ2-1; D is possibly TRBD2 (7 bases). The germline V and J ends were trimmed by 3 bases and 0 bases, with 10 bases remaining between them. CDR1 and CDR2 from the germline V gene are SGDLS and YYNGEE. The CDR3 totals 15 residues.